This T cell receptor beta chain came from a study of blood T cells in healthy people across ages. Germline assignment: CDR1 SQVTM and CDR2 ANQGSEA. The CDR3 has 11 residues. A few counts support this clonotype. Its target is not known. Findings of the study overall: Investigators viewed diversity estimates from one million T cells as underestimates, the study reported.

The use of a sample-barcoded 5' primer and a J-beta primer mix characterized a second PCR of roughly 6 to 12 cycles. TCRdb re-called the 5' RACE reads through MiXCR, storing one row per CDR3 protein. The table shows more than 600,000 distinct CDR3 sequences, with roughly 25% occurring only once. Separately, the same data were catalogued under a study of T cells of mothers and their children. That source notes: Three healthy Caucasian mothers, along with their six children, were the donors.

The sequencing sample was made of blood. The V call is TRBV29-1, the J call TRBJ2-5; D uncertain. The DNA end favors TRBJ2-1, so the J call may be wrong. The sequence was collected from a boy between 5 and 17 years old in good health. The CDR3 is CSVLDYNEQFF. As DNA, the CDR3 is TGCAGCGTTTTAGACTACAATGAGCAGTTCTTC.